What follows are 21 T cell receptor beta chains derived from one specimen sequenced in a study. One entry per CDR3 protein results from TCRdb running MiXCR on the 5' RACE reads. The sample records about 40,000 distinct CDR3 sequences, approximately 20% being singletons. Sequencing was performed on naive CD4+ T cells sorted from a lymph node. Subset in this sample: naive CD4+ T cells, CD4+CD45RA+CD25-. The receptors originated from a female donor with breast cancer.

This clonotype was detected many times. The chain joins TRBV5-1 to TRBJ1-1, with D hard to call. Germline V gene lookup returns CDR1 SGHRS and CDR2 YFSETQ. The CDR3 extends over 13 amino acids. Trimming pared 4 bases from V and 2 bases from J, leaving 9 bases between. DNA of the CDR3: TGCGCCAGCAGCCTGACGGAAAACACTGAAGCTTTCTTT. This codes for CASSLTENTEAFF.

This clonotype was found a few times. This rearrangement joins TRBV3-1 to TRBJ1-1; maybe TRBD1 (5 bases). Looked up from germline, CDR1 is LGHDT and CDR2 is YNNKEL (reference sequence). CDR3 size: 14 residues. V lost 5 bases and J 1 base, leaving 11 bases between the germline ends. Here the CDR3 reads CASSRGEGNTEAFF. CDR3 DNA sequence: TGTGCCAGCAGCAGGGGCGAGGGGAACACTGAAGCTTTCTTT.

The genes are TRBV20-1 and TRBJ1-2; the match to TRBD1 covers 9 bases. The germline V gene encodes CDR1 DFQATT and CDR2 SNEGSKA (reference sequence). With 0 bases clipped from V and 7 bases from J, the junction kept 3 bases outside the gene matches. The CDR3 length is 13 residues. In DNA form, the CDR3 reads TGCAGTGCTAGAGATCTGGACAGGGGTGGCTACACCTTC. This codes for CSARDLDRGGYTF.

The table lists this clonotype with many counts. V usage is TRBV10-3 and J usage is TRBJ2-7; D might be TRBD2 (6 bases). Trimming left V 10 bases short and J 2 bases short, with 12 bases between. CDR3 length equals 12 residues. Germline V CDR1 and CDR2: ENHRY, SYGVKD. CDR3 region: CATGERAYEQYF. CDR3 nucleotides: TGTGCCACGGGGGAGAGGGCCTACGAGCAGTACTTC.

In its sample, this clonotype was seen many times. The V gene is TRBV5-5, the J gene TRBJ2-5, with unresolved D. The CDR3 sequence is 13 residues long. CDR1 and CDR2 (germline): SGHKS, YYEKEE (reference sequence). V was trimmed by 2 bases and J by 5 bases, leaving 10 bases between them. CDR3 amino acids: CASSLPRHETQYF. In nucleotides, the CDR3 is TGTGCCAGCAGCTTACCCCGCCACGAGACCCAGTACTTC. The full variable domain, completed using reference TRBV5-5 and TRBJ2-5, is DAGVTQSPTHLIKTRGQQVTLRCSPISGHKSVSWYQQVLGQGPQFIFQYYEKEERGRGNFPDRFSARQFPNYSSELNVNALLLGDSALYLCASSLPRHETQYFGPGTRLLVL.

DNA of the CDR3: TGCAGCGTCGGGACTAGCGGCTACGAGCAGTACTTC. It is translated as CSVGTSGYEQYF. This chain joins TRBV29-1 and TRBJ2-7, with 11 bases that match TRBD2. The trim removed 6 bases at V and 3 bases at J, leaving 1 base unmatched. CDR1 SQVTM and CDR2 ANQGSEA come from the germline V gene. The CDR3 contains 12 residues.

This clonotype was observed a few times. The chain combines TRBV7-2 with TRBJ2-2, with D hard to call. The CDR3 length is 18 residues. The germline V gene has CDR1 SGHTA and CDR2 FQGNSA. V was clipped by 5 bases and J by 3 bases, with 22 bases between them. CDR3 sequence: CASSPVALSPAYTGELFF. The CDR3 nucleotides are TGTGCCAGCAGCCCCGTGGCCCTGAGTCCGGCCTACACCGGGGAGCTGTTTTTT.

The chain carries TRBV12-3 or TRBV12-4 and TRBJ1-2; D unresolved. The CDR3 runs 12 residues. The ends were cut back, 9 bases at V and 0 bases at J, with 8 bases in the middle. CDR3 protein: CASTNPNYGYTF. The DNA of the CDR3 is TGTGCCAGTACGAACCCTAACTATGGCTACACCTTC.

The chain joins TRBV7-2 to TRBJ2-7, with D perhaps matching TRBD2 (5 bases). This CDR3 is 16 amino acids long. Germline V CDR1 and CDR2: SGHTA, FQGNSA. V lost 8 bases, J lost 5 bases, and 25 bases lay in between. This CDR3 reads CASRHGPGWKEHEQYF. For the CDR3, the DNA is TGTGCCAGCCGCCACGGCCCGGGGTGGAAGGAGCACGAGCAGTACTTC.

This clonotype was detected a few times. One end of the junction varies from germline; a read error may be responsible. The chain has TRBV12-3 or TRBV12-4 and TRBJ2-7; perhaps TRBD1 as D (6 bases). The CDR3 spans 14 residues. The CDR3: CASSSDSSFYEQCF. DNA for the CDR3: TGTGCCAGCAGCTCGGACAGCTCTTTTTACGAGCAGTGCTTC.

The genes are TRBV7-9 and TRBJ2-7; 14 nucleotides agree with TRBD2. Losses at the gene ends were 4 bases for V and 5 bases for J; bases not matched to a gene: 4. Germline V gives CDR1 SEHNR, CDR2 FQNEAQ (reference sequence). The CDR3 is 15 amino acids. CDR3 sequence: CASSSGLAGVHEQYF. CDR3 sequence (DNA): TGTGCCAGCAGCTCGGGACTAGCGGGAGTCCACGAGCAGTACTTC.

The V and J genes are TRBV7-8 and TRBJ1-1; D might be TRBD1 (5 bases). Deletions cut 1 base from V and 1 base from J, with 10 bases between. This CDR3 comprises 15 residues. CDR1 SGHVS and CDR2 FQNEAQ come from the germline V gene. CDR3: CASSLVGRPNTEAFF. CDR3 in DNA: TGTGCCAGCAGCTTAGTGGGACGACCGAACACTGAAGCTTTCTTT.

This chain joins TRBV9 and TRBJ2-2; TRBD2 is a possible D gene (6 bases). Germline V gene data show CDR1 as SGDLS and CDR2 as YYNGEE. CDR3 length equals 14 residues. The germline V and J ends were trimmed by 0 bases and 7 bases, with 10 bases remaining between them. CDR3 loop: CASSVAGDHGELFF. The CDR3 region has the DNA TGTGCCAGCAGCGTAGCGGGAGATCACGGGGAGCTGTTTTTT.

This clonotype has ten or more counts. This chain joins TRBV5-5 and TRBJ2-7; 9 bases fit TRBD2. The germline V gene has CDR1 SGHKS and CDR2 YYEKEE (reference sequence). CDR3 length: 15 residues. V was clipped by 3 bases and J by 0 bases; unmatched bases: 4. The CDR3 DNA follows: TGTGCCAGCAGCTCTCTAGCGGGGCTCTCCTACGAGCAGTACTTC. Amino acids: CASSSLAGLSYEQYF.

The sample holds many counts of this clonotype. The chain joins TRBV20-1 to TRBJ1-5; no clear D gene. Trimming stripped 5 bases from V and 0 bases from J, with 14 bases between. In germline, CDR1 is DFQATT, CDR2 SNEGSKA (reference sequence). The CDR3 has 15 amino acids. Written as DNA, the CDR3 is TGCAGTGCTGCCGCGATGACATATAGCAATCAGCCCCAGCATTTT. Translated: CSAAAMTYSNQPQHF.

V gene TRBV5-6 combines with J gene TRBJ1-3; a possible D gene is TRBD1 (6 bases). Germline values: CDR1 SGHDT, CDR2 YYEEEE. This CDR3 has 15 amino acids. The V end lost 3 bases, the J end lost 3 bases, and 13 bases lay between the germline ends. The CDR3 sequence: CASSYRRGYGNTIYF. The CDR3 region has the DNA TGTGCCAGCAGCTACAGGAGGGGGTATGGAAACACCATATATTTT. Using reference TRBV5-6 and TRBJ1-3 for the parts outside the CDR3, the full variable domain is DAGVTQSPTHLIKTRGQQVTLRCSPKSGHDTVSWYQQALGQGPQFIFQYYEEEERQRGNFPDRFSGHQFPNYSSELNVNALLLGDSALYLCASSYRRGYGNTIYFGEGSWLTVV.

J is TRBJ1-4 and V is TRBV2; TRBD1 might be the D (5 bases). Trimming removed 3 bases at V and 4 bases at J, with 9 bases between. Germline-derived CDR1 and CDR2 are SNHLY and FYNNEI. The CDR3 has 14 amino acids. The CDR3 region has the DNA TGTGCCAGCAGTGATGGGCAGGGTAATGAAAAACTGTTTTTT. Protein sequence: CASSDGQGNEKLFF.

This clonotype was seen a few times. The J gene is TRBJ1-2, the V gene TRBV20-1; maybe TRBD1 (5 bases). CDR1 and CDR2 from the germline V gene are DFQATT and SNEGSKA (reference sequence). Trimming shortened V by 4 bases and J by 9 bases, and 15 bases separated the two germline ends. This CDR3 comprises 12 residues. CDR3 coding DNA: TGCAGTGCTAAAGACAGTTACAGGAGCTACACCTTC. Its translation is CSAKDSYRSYTF.

This clonotype was picked up many times. The chain employs TRBV5-1 and TRBJ1-1, with D possibly being TRBD1 (5 bases). The V gene lost 2 bases and the J gene lost 0 bases, with 14 bases spanning the gap. The CDR3 spans 16 residues. Germline V gene data show CDR1 as SGHRS and CDR2 as YFSETQ. In DNA, the CDR3 is TGCGCCAGCAGCTTCGGTTCAGGACACCTGAACACTGAAGCTTTCTTT. Translation: CASSFGSGHLNTEAFF. Full variable domain (rest looked up from reference TRBV5-1 and TRBJ1-1): KAGVTQTPRYLIKTRGQQVTLSCSPISGHRSVSWYQQTPGQGLQFLFEYFSETQRNKGNFPGRFSGRQFSNSRSEMNVSTLELGDSALYLCASSFGSGHLNTEAFFGQGTRLTVV.

This clonotype was detected a few times. A read error may account for a junction end that differs from germline. V and J are TRBV4-1 and TRBJ2-2, with D tentatively TRBD1 or TRBD2 (6 bases each). The CDR3 consists of 16 residues. Looked up from germline, CDR1 is MGHRA and CDR2 is YSYEKL. For the CDR3, the DNA is TGCGCCAGCAGCCAATGGCGGGACACTAACACCGGGGAGCCGTTTTTT. It is translated as CASSQWRDTNTGEPFF.

There are many counts of this clonotype. The chain has TRBV12-3 or TRBV12-4 and TRBJ2-7; perhaps D is TRBD1 or TRBD2 (6 bases each). The V and J ends lost 8 bases and 4 bases respectively, with 18 bases between them. The CDR3 contains 14 residues. The CDR3 sequence is CASGRDIGGYEQYF. CDR3 DNA: TGTGCCAGCGGGCGGGACATCGGGGGATACGAGCAGTACTTC.